These 24 T cell receptor beta chains share one sample of origin, sequenced in a study of blood T cell repertoires in COVID-19. Generated by immunoSEQ multiplex PCR, the TCRdb table keeps only in-frame clones and is missing some. The table shows approximately 450,000 clones, with nearly 90% occurring only once. Sequencing was carried out using PBMCs or T cells enriched from blood (not recorded which). Every receptor here comes from a woman aged 18-29 years with acute COVID-19.

The chain is built from TRBV5-4 and TRBJ2-7; 8 nucleotides align to TRBD1. Unmatched junction bases numbered 6, after V lost 4 bases and J lost 6 bases. The CDR3 has 13 amino acids. In germline, CDR1 is SGHNT, CDR2 YYREEE (reference sequence). The CDR3 bases are TGTGCCAGCAGCGTAACAGGGGGTGGCGAGCAGTACTTC. Its protein is CASSVTGGGEQYF.

This clone was seen only once. V gene TRBV7-9 combines with J gene TRBJ1-2, with TRBD1 as a possible D gene (5 bases). V lost 5 bases to trimming and J lost 4 bases, with 14 bases between them. Per germline, CDR1 SEHNR and CDR2 FQNEAQ (reference sequence). The CDR3 totals 14 residues. This CDR3 is CASSIPGSAYGYTF. CDR3 nucleotide sequence: TGTGCCAGCAGCATCCCAGGGTCCGCCTATGGCTACACCTTC. The full variable domain, with the rest looked up from reference TRBV7-9 and TRBJ1-2, is DTGVSQNPRHKITKRGQNVTFRCDPISEHNRLYWYRQTLGQGPEFLTYFQNEAQLEKSRLLSDRFSAERPKGSFSTLEIQRTEQGDSAMYLCASSIPGSAYGYTFGSGTRLTVV.

This clone was seen a few times. The rearrangement uses TRBV6-1 and TRBJ2-1, with D possibly matching TRBD2 (7 bases). The CDR3 has 16 residues. V was trimmed by 4 bases and J by 8 bases, leaving 21 bases between them. Germline values: CDR1 MNHNS, CDR2 SASEGT. This chain's CDR3 is CASSGLGGASIYEQFF. In nucleotides, the CDR3 is TGTGCCAGCAGTGGCCTGGGGGGGGCCTCAATCTATGAGCAGTTCTTC.

The CDR3 DNA follows: TGTGCCTGGAGTGAACACAGGGGCCGAAATAGCAATCAGCCCCAGCATTTT. It yields the protein CAWSEHRGRNSNQPQHF. The V and J genes are TRBV30 and TRBJ1-5, with 7 positions matching TRBD1. This CDR3 has 17 residues. Germline V gives CDR1 GTSNPN, CDR2 SVGIG (reference sequence). The trim removed 1 base at V and 0 bases at J, leaving 9 bases unmatched.

The genes are TRBV27 and TRBJ1-6; D is possibly TRBD1 (5 bases). Germline CDR1 is MNHEY and CDR2 is SMNVEV (reference sequence). CDR3 length: 14 amino acids. Trimming took 7 bases from V and 9 from J, leaving 16 bases between them. CDR3 in DNA: TGTGCCAGCACTAAAGCAGGGAGGTTTTCACCCCTCCACTTT. It is translated as CASTKAGRFSPLHF.

The CDR3 DNA is TGTGCCAGCAGTTACTATGGACAGGGCAATCAGCCCCAGCATTTT. This codes for CASSYYGQGNQPQHF. The chain joins TRBV6-2 or TRBV6-3 to TRBJ1-5, with 7 bases matching TRBD1. Looked up from germline, CDR1 is MNHEY and CDR2 is SVGEGT. The CDR3 runs to 15 residues. Trimming took 1 base from V and 2 from J; bases not matched to a gene: 2.

The chain recombines TRBV3-1 (or the pseudogene TRBV3-2) with TRBJ1-2, with TRBD1 identical over 7 bases. V lost 1 base, J lost 3 bases, and 8 bases stayed unmatched. This CDR3 is 16 amino acids long. Germline assignment: CDR1 LGHDT and CDR2 YNNKEL (reference sequence). For the CDR3, the DNA is TGTGCCAGCAGCCAAGCCTCGACAGGGAAAGACTATGGCTACACCTTC. Residues: CASSQASTGKDYGYTF.

This chain uses TRBV23-1 with TRBJ2-4, with a tentative D call TRBD1 (6 bases). TRBV23-1 is flagged as an ORF with uncertain function. V was pared by 8 bases and J by 4 bases, with 9 bases between. The CDR3 length is 12 residues. CDR3 DNA: TGCGCCAGCGGGCAGGGGAAAAACATTCAGTACTTC. This translates into CASGQGKNIQYF.

J is TRBJ2-1 and V is TRBV23-1; 7 bases map to TRBD1. TRBV23-1 is reported as an ORF; its role is uncertain. The CDR3 has 16 residues. V dropped 3 bases and J dropped 2; count of bases not matched to a gene: 7. CDR3 nucleotides: TGCGCCAGCAGTCAGGACAAACAGGGGCCCTACAATGAGCAGTTCTTC. As protein: CASSQDKQGPYNEQFF.

The chain has TRBV6-5 and TRBJ1-5; TRBD1 is a possible D gene (5 bases). CDR3 length: 14 amino acids. V was shortened by 4 bases and J by 3 bases, with 10 bases between the two germline ends. Per the germline V gene, CDR1 is MNHEY and CDR2 is SVGAGI. CDR3 coding DNA: TGTGCCAGCAGTTTGACAGCTTTCAATCAGCCCCAGCATTTT. It yields the protein CASSLTAFNQPQHF.

The rearrangement links TRBV30 to TRBJ1-1; D is perhaps TRBD1 (5 bases). This CDR3 comprises 14 residues. The V end lost 0 bases, the J end lost 5 bases, and 13 bases lay between the germline ends. CDR1 is GTSNPN, CDR2 SVGIG, per germline (reference sequence). The chain's CDR3 is CAWSVGQGGTEAFF. CDR3 nucleotides: TGTGCCTGGAGTGTAGGGCAGGGAGGGACTGAAGCTTTCTTT.

The sample holds a few counts of this clone. This chain links TRBV4-3 with TRBJ1-2, with D possibly TRBD1 on 5 matching bases. Trimming pared 0 bases from V and 4 bases from J, leaving 9 bases between. CDR3 length equals 14 residues. Germline assignment: CDR1 LGHNA and CDR2 YSLEER. The CDR3 DNA reads as TGCGCCAGCAGCCAAGACGGAGGGGTCTATGGCTACACCTTC. Its translation is CASSQDGGVYGYTF.

For this clone: Other nucleotide sequences from this sample produce the same CDR3. The CDR3 sequence is CASSLTYEQYF. The CDR3 nucleotides read TGTGCCAGCAGCCTGACTTACGAGCAGTACTTC. V usage is TRBV7-9 and J usage is TRBJ2-7; no firm D call. The CDR3 consists of 11 residues. V lost 5 bases to trimming and J lost 4 bases, with 6 bases between them. Germline V gene sequence: CDR1 SEHNR, CDR2 FQNEAQ (reference sequence). The whole variable domain, filled in from reference TRBV7-9 and TRBJ2-7, reads DTGVSQNPRHKITKRGQNVTFRCDPISEHNRLYWYRQTLGQGPEFLTYFQNEAQLEKSRLLSDRFSAERPKGSFSTLEIQRTEQGDSAMYLCASSLTYEQYFGPGTRLTVT.

J is TRBJ1-2 and V is TRBV10-3; D is unclear. Per the germline V gene, CDR1 is ENHRY and CDR2 is SYGVKD. V lost 5 bases to trimming and J lost 2 bases, with 12 bases between them. The CDR3 sequence is 14 residues long. CDR3 region: CAISYSPSNYGYTF. CDR3 bases: TGTGCCATCAGTTATTCCCCCTCGAACTATGGCTACACCTTC.

The chain employs TRBV7-2 and TRBJ2-5; maybe TRBD1 (5 bases). The CDR3 spans 13 residues. The germline V and J ends were trimmed by 7 bases and 4 bases, with 13 bases remaining between them. Per the germline V gene, CDR1 is SGHTA and CDR2 is FQGNSA. CDR3 bases: TGTGCCAGCAACAAAGGGGTGGCAGAGACCCAGTACTTC. The encoded protein is CASNKGVAETQYF.

The genes are TRBV10-3 and TRBJ2-7; the match to TRBD2 covers 8 bases. The V gene's germline CDR1 is ENHRY and CDR2 SYGVKD. Trimming at V came to 3 bases and at J to 4 bases, leaving 8 bases not matched to a gene. The length of the CDR3 is 15 residues. The CDR3 sequence: CAISDEGGRLYEQYF. CDR3 bases: TGTGCCATCAGTGATGAAGGCGGGAGGTTGTACGAGCAGTACTTC.

This rearrangement joins TRBV13 to TRBJ1-2; 9 bases line up with TRBD1. There are 15 residues in the CDR3. CDR1 is PRHDT, CDR2 FYEKMQ, per germline (reference sequence). Germline trimming cut 3 bases from V and 7 bases from J; bases unmatched to any gene: 9. The CDR3 region has the DNA TGTGCCAGCAGCTTGGAGGACAGGGGACGGCGTGGCTACACCTTC. Translating it yields CASSLEDRGRRGYTF.

The table lists this clone with many counts. The genes are TRBV9 and TRBJ2-2; a weak D match, TRBD2 (5 bases). The CDR3 loop spans 15 amino acids. V dropped 0 bases and J dropped 5 bases, with 11 bases sitting between them. Looked up from germline, CDR1 is SGDLS and CDR2 is YYNGEE. CDR3: CASSVVISGTGELFF. In nucleotides, the CDR3 is TGTGCCAGCAGCGTAGTTATCTCGGGGACCGGGGAGCTGTTTTTT.

The J gene is TRBJ2-1, the V gene TRBV6-5; 7 bases match TRBD2. V gave up 8 bases and J gave up 8 bases; unmatched junction bases: 12. The CDR3 totals 14 residues. CDR1 and CDR2 (germline): MNHEY, SVGAGI. CDR3 bases: TGTGCCAGCCATCGGACTAGGGATTATTATGAGCAGTTCTTC. It codes for CASHRTRDYYEQFF.

In this sample, this clone turned up once. The gene calls are TRBV5-1 and TRBJ2-1, with a possible D match to TRBD2 (5 bases). CDR3 length: 15 amino acids. With 2 bases removed from V and 3 bases from J, the gap between germline ends came to 12 bases. Germline-derived CDR1 and CDR2 are SGHRS and YFSETQ. CDR3 sequence: CASSFSGGLYNEQFF. CDR3 DNA sequence: TGCGCCAGCAGCTTTTCCGGCGGACTCTACAATGAGCAGTTCTTC.

This chain links TRBV30 with TRBJ1-2, with D uncertain. The germline CDR1 and CDR2 sequences are GTSNPN and SVGIG (reference sequence). CDR3 length equals 13 residues. V shed 2 bases and J shed 0 bases, with 7 bases lying between them. CDR3 DNA sequence: TGTGCCTGGAGTTTCGGGGCTAACTATGGCTACACCTTC. Encoded protein: CAWSFGANYGYTF.

The sample holds a few counts of this clone. The chain joins TRBV3-1 (or the pseudogene TRBV3-2) to TRBJ2-7; no clear D. Trimming cost V 6 bases and J 0 bases, with 9 bases left between them. This CDR3 contains 13 residues. The germline V gene encodes CDR1 LGHDT and CDR2 YNNKEL (reference sequence). Here the CDR3 DNA reads TGTGCCAGCAGAAGCGCGCGCTCCTACGAGCAGTACTTC. Amino acid sequence: CASRSARSYEQYF.

This chain's CDR3 is CASSEQIGNTIYF. CDR3 DNA sequence: TGCGCCAGCAGTGAGCAGATTGGAAACACCATATATTTT. V gene TRBV10-1 combines with J gene TRBJ1-3; D gene ambiguous. The CDR3 runs 13 residues. The ends were cut back, 2 bases at V and 3 bases at J, with 5 bases in the middle. Germline V gene sequence: CDR1 WNHNN, CDR2 SYGVQD (reference sequence).

This clone was seen a single time. The chain is built from TRBV5-1 and TRBJ2-5, with TRBD1 identical over 7 bases. The CDR3 has 17 residues. CDR1 is SGHRS and CDR2 is YFSETQ in the germline V gene. J gave up 4 bases and V 0 bases, and 12 bases lay outside the gene matches. DNA of the CDR3: TGCGCCAGCAGCTTGGCCTCGTTTTCCCGACAGGGAGAGACCCAGTACTTC. The encoded protein is CASSLASFSRQGETQYF.